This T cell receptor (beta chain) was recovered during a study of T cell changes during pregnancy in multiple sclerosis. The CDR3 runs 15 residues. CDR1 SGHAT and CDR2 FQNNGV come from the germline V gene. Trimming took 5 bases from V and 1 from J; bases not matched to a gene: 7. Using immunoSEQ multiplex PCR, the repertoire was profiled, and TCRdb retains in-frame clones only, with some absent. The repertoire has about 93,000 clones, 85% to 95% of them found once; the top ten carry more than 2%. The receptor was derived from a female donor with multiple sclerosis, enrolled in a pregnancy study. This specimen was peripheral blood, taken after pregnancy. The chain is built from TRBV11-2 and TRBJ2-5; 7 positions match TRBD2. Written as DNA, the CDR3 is TGTGCCAGCAGCAGGACTAGACCCATCCAAGAGACCCAGTACTTC. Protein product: CASSRTRPIQETQYF.